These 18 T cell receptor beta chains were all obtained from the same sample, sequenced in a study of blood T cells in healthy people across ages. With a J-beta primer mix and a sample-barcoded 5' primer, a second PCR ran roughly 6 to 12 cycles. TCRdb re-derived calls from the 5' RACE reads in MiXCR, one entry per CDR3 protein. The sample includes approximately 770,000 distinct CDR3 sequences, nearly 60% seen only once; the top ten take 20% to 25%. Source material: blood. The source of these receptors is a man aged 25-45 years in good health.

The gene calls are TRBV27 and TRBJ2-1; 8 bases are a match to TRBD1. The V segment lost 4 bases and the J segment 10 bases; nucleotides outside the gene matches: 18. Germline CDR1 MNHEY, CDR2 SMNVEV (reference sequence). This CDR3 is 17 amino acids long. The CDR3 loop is CASSYTPVQGARSEQFF. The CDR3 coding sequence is TGTGCCAGCAGTTACACTCCGGTGCAGGGGGCTAGGTCGGAGCAGTTCTTC.

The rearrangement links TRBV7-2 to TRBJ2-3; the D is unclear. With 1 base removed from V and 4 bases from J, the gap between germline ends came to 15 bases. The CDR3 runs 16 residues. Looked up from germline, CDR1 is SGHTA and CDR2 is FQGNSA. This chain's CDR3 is CASSLVGIMTPDTQYF. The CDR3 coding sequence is TGTGCCAGCAGCTTAGTTGGGATCATGACGCCAGATACGCAGTATTTT. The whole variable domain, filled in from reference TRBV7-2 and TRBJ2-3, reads GAGVSQSPSNKVTEKGKDVELRCDPISGHTALYWYRQSLGQGLEFLIYFQGNSAPDKSGLPSDRFSAERTGGSVSTLTIQRTQQEDSAVYLCASSLVGIMTPDTQYFGPGTRLTVL.

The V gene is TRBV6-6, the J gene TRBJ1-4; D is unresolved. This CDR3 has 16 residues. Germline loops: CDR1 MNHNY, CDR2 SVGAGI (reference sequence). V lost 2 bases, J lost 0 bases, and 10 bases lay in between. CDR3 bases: TGTGCCAGCAGTTACCCACCGTCGGCAACTAATGAAAAACTGTTTTTT. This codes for CASSYPPSATNEKLFF.

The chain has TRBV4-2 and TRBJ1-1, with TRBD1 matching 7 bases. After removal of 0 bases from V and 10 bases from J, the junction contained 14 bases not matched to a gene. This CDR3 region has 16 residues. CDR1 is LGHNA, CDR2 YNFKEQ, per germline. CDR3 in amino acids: CASSQESTGVSPGAFF. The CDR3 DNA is TGTGCCAGCAGCCAAGAAAGTACAGGGGTGTCACCAGGAGCTTTCTTT.

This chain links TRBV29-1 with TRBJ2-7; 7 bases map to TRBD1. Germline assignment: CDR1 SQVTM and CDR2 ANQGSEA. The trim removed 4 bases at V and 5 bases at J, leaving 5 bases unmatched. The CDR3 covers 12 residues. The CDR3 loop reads CSVVQGRHEQYF. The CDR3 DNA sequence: TGCAGCGTTGTACAGGGGCGGCACGAGCAGTACTTC.

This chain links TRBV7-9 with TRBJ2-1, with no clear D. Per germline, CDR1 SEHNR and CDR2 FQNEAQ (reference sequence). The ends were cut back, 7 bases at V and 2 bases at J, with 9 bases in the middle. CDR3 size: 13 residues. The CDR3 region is CASKTGAYNEQFF. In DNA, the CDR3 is TGTGCCAGCAAGACTGGGGCCTACAATGAGCAGTTCTTC.

The CDR3 coding sequence is TGTGCCAGCAGCTCAATGGGAGGTCCTAATGAAAAACTGTTTTTT. This codes for CASSSMGGPNEKLFF. This sequence joins TRBV5-8 and TRBJ1-4; no reliable D call. This CDR3 is built from 15 residues. The germline V gene encodes CDR1 SGHTS and CDR2 YDEGEE. Trimming removed 3 bases at V and 3 bases at J, with 12 bases between.

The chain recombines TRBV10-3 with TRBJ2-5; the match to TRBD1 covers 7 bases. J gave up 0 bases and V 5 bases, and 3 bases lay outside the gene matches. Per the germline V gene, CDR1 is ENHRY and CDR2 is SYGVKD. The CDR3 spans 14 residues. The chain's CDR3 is CAISRTGDQETQYF. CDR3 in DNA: TGTGCCATCAGTCGGACAGGAGACCAAGAGACCCAGTACTTC.

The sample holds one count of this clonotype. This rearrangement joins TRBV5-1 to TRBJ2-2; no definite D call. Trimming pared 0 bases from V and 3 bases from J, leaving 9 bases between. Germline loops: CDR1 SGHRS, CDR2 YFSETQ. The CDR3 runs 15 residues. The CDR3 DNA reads TGCGCCAGCAGCTTGGAGACACTCGACACCGGGGAGCTGTTTTTT. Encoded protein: CASSLETLDTGELFF.

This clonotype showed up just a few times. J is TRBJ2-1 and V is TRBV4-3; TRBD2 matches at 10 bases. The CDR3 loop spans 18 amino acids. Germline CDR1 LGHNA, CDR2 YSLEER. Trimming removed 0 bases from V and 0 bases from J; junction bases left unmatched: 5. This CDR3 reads CASSQDYASGSSYNEQFF. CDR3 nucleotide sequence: TGCGCCAGCAGCCAAGATTATGCTAGCGGGAGCTCCTACAATGAGCAGTTCTTC.

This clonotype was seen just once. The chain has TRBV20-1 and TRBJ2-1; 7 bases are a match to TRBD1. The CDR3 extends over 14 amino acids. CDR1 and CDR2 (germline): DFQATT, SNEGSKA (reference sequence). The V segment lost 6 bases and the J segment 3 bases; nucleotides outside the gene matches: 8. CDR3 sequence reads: CSASDREGYNEQFF. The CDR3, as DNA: TGCAGTGCCTCAGACAGGGAAGGCTACAATGAGCAGTTCTTC.

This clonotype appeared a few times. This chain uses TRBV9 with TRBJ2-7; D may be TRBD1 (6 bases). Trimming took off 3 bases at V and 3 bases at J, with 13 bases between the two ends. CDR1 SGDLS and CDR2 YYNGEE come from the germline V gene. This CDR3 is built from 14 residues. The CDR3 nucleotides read TGTGCCAGCAGCGCAAAGGACAGAGACTACGAGCAGTACTTC. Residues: CASSAKDRDYEQYF.

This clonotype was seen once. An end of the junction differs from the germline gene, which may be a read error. CDR3 DNA: TGTGCCACTAGTGAGTCCGTGGCGGGGGGGCCTTTAATATTAGAGCGCACAGATACGCAGTATTTT. Residues: CATSESVAGGPLILERTDTQYF. The rearrangement uses TRBV24-1 and TRBJ2-3; 9 nucleotides agree with TRBD2. Looked up from germline, CDR1 is KGHDR and CDR2 is SFDVKD. The CDR3 has 22 amino acids.

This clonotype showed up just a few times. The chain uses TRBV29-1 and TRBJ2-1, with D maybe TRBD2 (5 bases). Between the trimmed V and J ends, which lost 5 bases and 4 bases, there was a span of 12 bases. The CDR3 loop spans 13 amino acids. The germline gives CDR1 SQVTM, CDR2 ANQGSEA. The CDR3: CSVRASRYNEQFF. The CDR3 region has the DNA TGCAGCGTTAGGGCTAGCAGATACAATGAGCAGTTCTTC.

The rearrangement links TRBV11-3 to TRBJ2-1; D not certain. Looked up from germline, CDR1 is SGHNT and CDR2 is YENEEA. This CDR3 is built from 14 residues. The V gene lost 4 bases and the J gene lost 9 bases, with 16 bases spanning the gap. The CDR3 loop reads CASSSTAFPVEQFF. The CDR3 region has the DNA TGTGCCAGCAGCTCGACGGCTTTTCCGGTTGAGCAGTTCTTC.

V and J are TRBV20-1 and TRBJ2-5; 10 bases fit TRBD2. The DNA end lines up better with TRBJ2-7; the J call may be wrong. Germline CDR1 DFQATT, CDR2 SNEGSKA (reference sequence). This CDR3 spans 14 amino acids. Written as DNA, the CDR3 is TGCAGTGCGAGGACTAGCGGTAACTCCTACGAGCAGTACTTC. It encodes CSARTSGNSYEQYF.

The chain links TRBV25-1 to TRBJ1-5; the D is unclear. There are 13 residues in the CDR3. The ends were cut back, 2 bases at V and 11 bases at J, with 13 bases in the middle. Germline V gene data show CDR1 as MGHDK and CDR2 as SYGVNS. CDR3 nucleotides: TGTGCCAGCAGTGAACCGGGATCCTGGACCCAGCATTTT. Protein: CASSEPGSWTQHF. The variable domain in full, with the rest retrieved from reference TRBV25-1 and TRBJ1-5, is EADIYQTPRYLVIGTGKKITLECSQTMGHDKMYWYQQDPGMELHLIHYSYGVNSTEKGDLSSESTVSRIRTEHFPLTLESARPSHTSQYLCASSEPGSWTQHFGDGTRLSIL.

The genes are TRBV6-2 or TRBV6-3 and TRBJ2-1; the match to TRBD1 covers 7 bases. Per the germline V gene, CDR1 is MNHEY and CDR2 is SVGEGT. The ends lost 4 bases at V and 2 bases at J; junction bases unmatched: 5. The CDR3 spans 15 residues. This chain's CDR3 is CASSSGTVAYNEQFF. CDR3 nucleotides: TGTGCCAGCAGTTCCGGGACAGTGGCCTACAATGAGCAGTTCTTC.